These 29 T cell receptor beta chains share one sample of origin, sequenced in a study of shared clonotypes between healthy human individuals. Assay: immunoSEQ multiplex PCR; the TCRdb copy retains only in-frame clones and omits some. Among around 1.6 million clones, about 98% were seen once, and the ten largest hold about 0.45%. Source material: naive CD4+ T cells sorted from blood. Subset denoted: CD45RA+ positively selected. The receptors derive from a man aged 25-40 years in good health.

The sample holds one count of this clone. This specimen includes other DNA sequences encoding the same CDR3. The V gene is TRBV5-1, the J gene TRBJ2-1; D remains ambiguous. Looked up from germline, CDR1 is SGHRS and CDR2 is YFSETQ. The CDR3 loop spans 15 amino acids. The germline V and J ends were trimmed by 0 bases and 0 bases, with 7 bases remaining between them. In DNA form, the CDR3 reads TGCGCCAGCAGCTTGGAACTTAGCTCCTACAATGAGCAGTTCTTC. Its translation is CASSLELSSYNEQFF.

The rearrangement links TRBV5-4 to TRBJ2-5; TRBD2 aligns across 11 bases. CDR1 SGHNT and CDR2 YYREEE come from the germline V gene (reference sequence). After removal of 4 bases from V and 5 bases from J, the junction contained 10 bases not matched to a gene. The CDR3 is 16 amino acids. CDR3 region: CASSDLVAGGLETQYF. CDR3 nucleotides: TGTGCCAGCAGCGATCTTGTAGCGGGAGGGCTGGAGACCCAGTACTTC.

The DNA of the CDR3 is TGCGCCAGCAGCCCAGGACTAGCGTTGTACAATGAGCAGTTCTTC. Translating it yields CASSPGLALYNEQFF. V gene TRBV4-3 combines with J gene TRBJ2-1; 9 bases agree with TRBD2. The CDR3 has 15 amino acids. Losses at the gene ends were 4 bases for V and 4 bases for J; bases not matched to a gene: 5. Germline CDR1 reads LGHNA; CDR2 reads YSLEER.

Regarding this clone: The same CDR3 can be traced to other DNA sequences in this sample. V is TRBV14 and J is TRBJ1-4, with D perhaps matching TRBD1 (5 bases). V dropped 0 bases and J dropped 2 bases, with 13 bases sitting between them. This CDR3 contains 17 residues. Germline CDR1 SGHDN, CDR2 FVKESK. In DNA form, the CDR3 reads TGTGCCAGCAGCCAAGATCGGCCCGGGGGGACTAATGAAAAACTGTTTTTT. It specifies CASSQDRPGGTNEKLFF.

The chain combines TRBV4-3 with TRBJ2-1; 8 bases are a match to TRBD1. CDR1 is LGHNA and CDR2 is YSLEER in the germline V gene. The J segment lost 12 bases and the V segment lost 2 bases, leaving 12 bases of the junction unmatched. This CDR3 spans 15 amino acids. CDR3 in DNA: TGCGCCAGCAGCCAAAGTCTCCAGGGGGCCCTTGGGCAGTTCTTC. This encodes CASSQSLQGALGQFF.

This chain joins TRBV5-4 and TRBJ1-5, with D tentatively TRBD1 (5 bases). The CDR3 totals 15 residues. CDR1 and CDR2 (germline): SGHNT, YYREEE (reference sequence). V was shortened by 4 bases and J by 2 bases, with 13 bases between the two germline ends. CDR3 DNA sequence: TGTGCCAGCAGCATGGGACCTTTCGGCAATCAGCCCCAGCATTTT. Its translation is CASSMGPFGNQPQHF. Full variable domain (outside the CDR3, taken from reference TRBV5-4 and TRBJ1-5): ETGVTQSPTHLIKTRGQQVTLRCSSQSGHNTVSWYQQALGQGPQFIFQYYREEENGRGNFPPRFSGLQFPNYSSELNVNALELDDSALYLCASSMGPFGNQPQHFGDGTRLSIL.

This sequence joins TRBV28 and TRBJ1-5, with D perhaps matching TRBD1 (6 bases). The germline V gene has CDR1 MDHEN and CDR2 SYDVKM. V was clipped by 5 bases and J by 5 bases, with 10 bases between them. The CDR3 is made up of 13 amino acids. Written as DNA, the CDR3 is TGTGCCAGCAGTAAACCAGGGGATCAGCCCCAGCATTTT. This encodes CASSKPGDQPQHF.

This rearrangement joins TRBV9 to TRBJ2-2, with 8 bases lining up with TRBD2. In germline, CDR1 is SGDLS, CDR2 YYNGEE. The CDR3 sequence is 16 residues long. Trimming removed 6 bases from V and 6 bases from J; junction bases left unmatched: 13. CDR3 nucleotide sequence: TGTGCCAGCACCGCGTGGAGCGGGAGTCAGGCCGGGGAGCTGTTTTTT. Translation: CASTAWSGSQAGELFF.

The V call is TRBV5-1, the J call TRBJ2-7; D gene uncertain. V dropped 7 bases and J dropped 0 bases, with 14 bases sitting between them. The V gene's germline CDR1 is SGHRS and CDR2 YFSETQ. CDR3 length: 14 residues. Written as DNA, the CDR3 is TGCGCCAGCCGTGACCCAAGCAGCTCCTACGAGCAGTACTTC. Amino acids: CASRDPSSSYEQYF.

This chain links TRBV4-1 with TRBJ2-5; D uncertain. The CDR3 spans 15 residues. Germline V gene lookup returns CDR1 MGHRA and CDR2 YSYEKL. V shed 0 bases and J shed 2 bases, with 10 bases lying between them. In nucleotides, the CDR3 is TGCGCCAGCAGCCAAGATGCGGCACTACAAGAGACCCAGTACTTC. Translation gives CASSQDAALQETQYF.

The chain carries TRBV19 and TRBJ1-5, with unresolved D. Trimming cost V 3 bases and J 0 bases, with 6 bases left between them. The CDR3 spans 14 residues. Germline CDR1 and CDR2: LNHDA and SQIVND (reference sequence). DNA of the CDR3: TGTGCCAGTAGTATTTACAATAGCAATCAGCCCCAGCATTTT. It specifies CASSIYNSNQPQHF.

V usage is TRBV19 and J usage is TRBJ2-3, with TRBD2 as a possible D gene (6 bases). V lost 5 bases and J 4 bases, leaving 16 bases between the germline ends. Germline values: CDR1 LNHDA, CDR2 SQIVND (reference sequence). The CDR3 extends over 15 amino acids. The CDR3 DNA is TGTGCCAGTAGTCTGGGGTGGCGGGGTCCAGATACGCAGTATTTT. Residues: CASSLGWRGPDTQYF.

CDR3 protein: CASSVDPSQGNIQYF. CDR3 sequence (DNA): TGTGCCAGCAGCGTTGATCCCTCCCAGGGAAACATTCAGTACTTC. This chain links TRBV9 with TRBJ2-4; perhaps TRBD1 as D (5 bases). In germline, CDR1 is SGDLS, CDR2 YYNGEE. Trimming shortened V by 2 bases and J by 6 bases, and 15 bases separated the two germline ends. The CDR3 is made up of 15 amino acids.

This chain links TRBV5-1 with TRBJ2-7; D uncertain. This CDR3 has 15 amino acids. The germline V gene has CDR1 SGHRS and CDR2 YFSETQ. Between the trimmed V and J ends, which lost 0 bases and 0 bases, there was a span of 10 bases. CDR3 in amino acids: CASSLGSSSSYEQYF. DNA for the CDR3: TGCGCCAGCAGCTTGGGCTCATCGAGCTCCTACGAGCAGTACTTC.

J is TRBJ2-1 and V is TRBV5-1; D not resolved. The CDR3 spans 17 residues. The V and J ends lost 3 bases and 8 bases respectively, with 24 bases between them. The germline V gene has CDR1 SGHRS and CDR2 YFSETQ. CDR3 in DNA: TGCGCCAGCAGCTCTGCGCCTAAACCACGGTCAGCCGATGAGCAGTTCTTC. Its protein product is CASSSAPKPRSADEQFF.

J is TRBJ1-1 and V is TRBV18; no firm D call. This CDR3 region has 16 residues. Germline values: CDR1 KGHSH, CDR2 LQKENI. Trimming took off 1 base at V and 0 bases at J, with 12 bases between the two ends. This CDR3 reads CASSPRAQSLNTEAFF. The DNA of the CDR3 is TGTGCCAGCTCACCACGGGCCCAAAGCCTGAACACTGAAGCTTTCTTT. Drawing the rest from reference TRBV18 and TRBJ1-1, the complete variable domain is NAGVMQNPRHLVRRRGQEARLRCSPMKGHSHVYWYRQLPEEGLKFMVYLQKENIIDESGMPKERFSAEFPKEGPSILRIQQVVRGDSAAYFCASSPRAQSLNTEAFFGQGTRLTVV.

The V gene is TRBV28, the J gene TRBJ1-5; the D gene is possibly TRBD1 (6 bases). With 7 bases removed from V and 5 bases from J, the gap between germline ends came to 24 bases. Per germline, CDR1 MDHEN and CDR2 SYDVKM. The CDR3 covers 17 residues. This chain's CDR3 is CASKQGRVKRRDQPQHF. Written as DNA, the CDR3 is TGTGCCAGCAAGCAGGGGAGAGTAAAGCGAAGAGATCAGCCCCAGCATTTT. The entire variable domain, with the rest obtained from reference TRBV28 and TRBJ1-5, is as follows: DVKVTQSSRYLVKRTGEKVFLECVQDMDHENMFWYRQDPGLGLRLIYFSYDVKMKEKGDIPEGYSVSREKKERFSLILESASTNQTSMYLCASKQGRVKRRDQPQHFGDGTRLSIL.

The chain couples TRBV18 to TRBJ1-2; possible D gene TRBD1, 6 bases. CDR3 length equals 18 residues. V lost 0 bases and J lost 8, with 25 bases in between. Germline values: CDR1 KGHSH, CDR2 LQKENI. The CDR3 loop is CASSPPNGTGAGRRGYTF. The CDR3 nucleotides are TGTGCCAGCTCACCACCCAACGGCACGGGGGCTGGCCGACGCGGCTACACCTTC.

This chain connects TRBV6-5 to TRBJ2-1; perhaps TRBD2 as D (5 bases). Germline V gives CDR1 MNHEY, CDR2 SVGAGI. Trimming left V 6 bases short and J 5 bases short, with 14 bases between. The CDR3 has 14 amino acids. The CDR3 here is CASRTRLLDNEQFF. CDR3 sequence (DNA): TGTGCCAGCAGAACCCGACTACTAGACAATGAGCAGTTCTTC.

This clone was counted once. The V and J genes are TRBV15 and TRBJ2-3, with D tentatively TRBD2 (5 bases). V was shortened by 5 bases and J by 0 bases, with 15 bases between the two germline ends. CDR3 length: 16 residues. Germline V lookup: CDR1 LNHNV, CDR2 YYDKDF (reference sequence). CDR3 sequence (DNA): TGTGCCACCAGCCTCACACCGGGATCTAGCACAGATACGCAGTATTTT. Translation: CATSLTPGSSTDTQYF.

The sample holds one count of this clone. This rearrangement joins TRBV6-1 to TRBJ2-5; possibly TRBD1 or TRBD2 for D (6 bases each). The germline V gene has CDR1 MNHNS and CDR2 SASEGT. The CDR3 is made up of 14 amino acids. The germline V and J ends were trimmed by 2 bases and 7 bases, with 14 bases remaining between them. CDR3: CASSERGPPRTQYF. Written as DNA, the CDR3 is TGTGCCAGCAGTGAACGGGGGCCGCCGAGGACCCAGTACTTC.

V usage is TRBV6-6 and J usage is TRBJ2-5; the D is unclear. Trimming took off 5 bases at V and 4 bases at J, with 8 bases between the two ends. Per germline, CDR1 MNHNY and CDR2 SVGAGI (reference sequence). The CDR3 is 12 amino acids. This CDR3 reads CASSNPTETQYF. Written as DNA, the CDR3 is TGTGCCAGCAGTAACCCTACAGAGACCCAGTACTTC.

The chain couples TRBV10-2 to TRBJ1-2; perhaps TRBD1 as D (6 bases). The CDR3 runs to 13 residues. The V gene lost 2 bases and the J gene lost 6 bases, with 10 bases spanning the gap. Germline CDR1 is WSHSY and CDR2 is SAAADI. CDR3 amino acids: CASSEGGVDGYTF. The CDR3 DNA reads TGCGCCAGCAGTGAGGGGGGCGTCGATGGCTACACCTTC.

The chain joins TRBV29-1 to TRBJ2-1; 12 nucleotides match TRBD2. V lost 7 bases, J lost 7 bases, and 8 bases stayed unmatched. The CDR3 length is 14 residues. Looked up from germline, CDR1 is SQVTM and CDR2 is ANQGSEA. Here the CDR3 reads CSADFGLAGNEQFF. CDR3 nucleotides: TGCAGCGCGGACTTCGGACTAGCGGGGAATGAGCAGTTCTTC.

J is TRBJ2-3 and V is TRBV7-2; D is ambiguous. Trimming left V 5 bases short and J 14 bases short, with 17 bases between. The CDR3 totals 12 residues. CDR1 and CDR2 from the germline V gene are SGHTA and FQGNSA. The CDR3 DNA follows: TGTGCCAGCAGCCCTGGGCTCCAGAGTGCGTATTTT. Translation: CASSPGLQSAYF.

This chain connects TRBV27 to TRBJ1-1, with a possible D match to TRBD1 (6 bases). The V end lost 3 bases, the J end lost 1 base, and 12 bases lay between the germline ends. Looked up from germline, CDR1 is MNHEY and CDR2 is SMNVEV (reference sequence). The length of the CDR3 is 15 residues. The chain's CDR3 is CASSLLGTTNTEAFF. The CDR3, as DNA: TGTGCCAGCAGTTTGTTAGGGACAACGAACACTGAAGCTTTCTTT.

Remarks on this clone: Different DNA sequences within this sample yield the same CDR3. The gene calls are TRBV7-9 and TRBJ1-5; D gene uncertain. The germline CDR1 and CDR2 sequences are SEHNR and FQNEAQ (reference sequence). Trimming shortened V by 5 bases and J by 4 bases, and 6 bases separated the two germline ends. The CDR3 totals 12 residues. The DNA of the CDR3 is TGTGCCAGCAGCCTAGGTAATCAGCCCCAGCATTTT. It codes for CASSLGNQPQHF. Full variable domain (remainder filled in from reference TRBV7-9 and TRBJ1-5): DTGVSQNPRHKITKRGQNVTFRCDPISEHNRLYWYRQTLGQGPEFLTYFQNEAQLEKSRLLSDRFSAERPKGSFSTLEIQRTEQGDSAMYLCASSLGNQPQHFGDGTRLSIL.

The chain links TRBV7-8 to TRBJ2-1; TRBD2 agrees at 8 bases. The CDR3 has 15 amino acids. With 5 bases clipped from V and 5 bases from J, the junction kept 8 bases outside the gene matches. CDR1 SGHVS and CDR2 FQNEAQ come from the germline V gene. Here the CDR3 DNA reads TGTGCCAGCAGCCAGCGGGAGCGGGCTAACAATGAGCAGTTCTTC. Its translation is CASSQRERANNEQFF.

This rearrangement joins TRBV7-9 to TRBJ2-1, with D perhaps matching TRBD1 (6 bases). Trimming pared 5 bases from V and 5 bases from J, leaving 13 bases between. The CDR3 loop spans 14 amino acids. The germline CDR1 and CDR2 sequences are SEHNR and FQNEAQ (reference sequence). The CDR3 here is CASSTRGLDNEQFF. CDR3 nucleotide sequence: TGTGCCAGCAGCACTAGGGGGTTAGACAATGAGCAGTTCTTC.